These 10 T cell receptor beta chains originate from one sample sequenced in a study of blood T cell repertoires in COVID-19. Profiled with immunoSEQ multiplex PCR; TCRdb holds only in-frame clones, not every one. The sample carries some 220,000 clones, around three quarters recorded once. Material for sequencing was peripheral blood. The receptors were gathered from a woman in her seventies with acute or convalescent COVID-19.

The chain is built from TRBV7-2 and TRBJ1-2, with D tentatively TRBD1 (5 bases). V lost 4 bases to trimming and J lost 7 bases, with 13 bases between them. Per the germline V gene, CDR1 is SGHTA and CDR2 is FQGNSA. The CDR3 extends over 13 amino acids. The CDR3 reads CASSSQGMGGYTF. CDR3 bases: TGTGCCAGCAGCTCCCAGGGTATGGGTGGCTACACCTTC.

Points on this clone: The junction does not match germline at one end; this may be a read error. This chain joins TRBV7-9 and TRBJ1-2, with a possible D match to TRBD1 (5 bases). The CDR3 covers 11 residues. Looked up from germline, CDR1 is SEHNR and CDR2 is FQNEAQ (reference sequence). The CDR3 DNA sequence: TGTGCCAGCAGCATGGGGGACGGAGGGCACTTC. Translation: CASSMGDGGHF. Looking up the rest from reference TRBV7-9 and TRBJ1-2 gives the full variable domain: DTGVSQNPRHKITKRGQNVTFRCDPISEHNRLYWYRQTLGQGPEFLTYFQNEAQLEKSRLLSDRFSAERPKGSFSTLEIQRTEQGDSAMYLCASSMGDGGHFGSGTRLTVV.

The rearrangement links TRBV11-2 to TRBJ2-3; 12 bases line up with TRBD2. The CDR3 has 18 residues. V was clipped by 2 bases and J by 4 bases; unmatched bases: 10. Germline V CDR1 and CDR2: SGHAT, FQNNGV. DNA of the CDR3: TGTGCCAGCAGCTTAAAGGCTCGGGCTAGCGGGGGGGCAGATACGCAGTATTTT. Protein sequence: CASSLKARASGGADTQYF.

This clone came up a few times. V and J are TRBV29-1 and TRBJ1-5; 11 nucleotides line up with TRBD1. The germline V gene has CDR1 SQVTM and CDR2 ANQGSEA. V shed 6 bases, J shed 5 bases, and the junction held 6 bases outside the gene matches. The CDR3 length is 14 residues. The CDR3 loop reads CSVSDRGQDQPQHF. For the CDR3, the DNA is TGCAGCGTATCGGACAGGGGGCAGGATCAGCCCCAGCATTTT.

This chain links TRBV3-1 (or the pseudogene TRBV3-2) with TRBJ2-5, with D tentatively TRBD1 (6 bases). The germline V gene encodes CDR1 LGHDT and CDR2 YNNKEL (reference sequence). The V end lost 5 bases, the J end lost 3 bases, and 10 bases lay between the germline ends. The CDR3 is 13 amino acids. DNA for the CDR3: TGTGCCAGCAGCTACTCAGGGGAAGAGACCCAGTACTTC. Translating it yields CASSYSGEETQYF.

This chain links TRBV19 with TRBJ2-2; D gene uncertain. Trimming pared 3 bases from V and 0 bases from J, leaving 5 bases between. The CDR3 spans 14 residues. Germline V CDR1 and CDR2: LNHDA, SQIVND (reference sequence). The CDR3 DNA reads as TGTGCCAGTAGTATTAGATCGAACACCGGGGAGCTGTTTTTT. Translated: CASSIRSNTGELFF.

The genes are TRBV13 and TRBJ2-7; the match to TRBD1 covers 10 bases. V lost 1 base and J lost 7; bases outside the gene matches: 7. From germline, CDR1 is PRHDT and CDR2 FYEKMQ (reference sequence). This CDR3 is 15 amino acids long. CDR3 sequence reads: CASSLVGQGSREQYF. The CDR3, as DNA: TGTGCCAGCAGCTTAGTGGGACAGGGGTCGCGGGAGCAGTACTTC.

This rearrangement joins TRBV4-1 to TRBJ2-3; a weak D match, TRBD1 (6 bases). V lost 3 bases to trimming and J lost 2 bases, with 15 bases between them. CDR3 length equals 16 residues. Germline CDR1 MGHRA, CDR2 YSYEKL. The CDR3 nucleotides read TGCGCCAGCAGCCATATTGGCCGGGACAACACAGATACGCAGTATTTT. Residues: CASSHIGRDNTDTQYF.

In this sample, this clone turned up a few times. This sequence joins TRBV12-3 or TRBV12-4 and TRBJ1-2, with 7 bases aligning to TRBD1. This CDR3 spans 13 amino acids. J was trimmed by 8 bases and V by 7 bases; bases with no gene match: 10. The CDR3, as DNA: TGTGCCAGCACCCCACAGGGGTATAGAGGCTACACCTTC. Its protein product is CASTPQGYRGYTF.

This chain uses TRBV7-9 with TRBJ1-5; a possible D gene is TRBD1 (5 bases). Germline loops: CDR1 SEHNR, CDR2 FQNEAQ (reference sequence). The CDR3 has 16 residues. Trimming took off 5 bases at V and 0 bases at J, with 14 bases between the two ends. CDR3 sequence reads: CASSPPGGDSNQPQHF. In DNA form, the CDR3 reads TGTGCCAGCAGCCCCCCCGGGGGTGATAGCAATCAGCCCCAGCATTTT.